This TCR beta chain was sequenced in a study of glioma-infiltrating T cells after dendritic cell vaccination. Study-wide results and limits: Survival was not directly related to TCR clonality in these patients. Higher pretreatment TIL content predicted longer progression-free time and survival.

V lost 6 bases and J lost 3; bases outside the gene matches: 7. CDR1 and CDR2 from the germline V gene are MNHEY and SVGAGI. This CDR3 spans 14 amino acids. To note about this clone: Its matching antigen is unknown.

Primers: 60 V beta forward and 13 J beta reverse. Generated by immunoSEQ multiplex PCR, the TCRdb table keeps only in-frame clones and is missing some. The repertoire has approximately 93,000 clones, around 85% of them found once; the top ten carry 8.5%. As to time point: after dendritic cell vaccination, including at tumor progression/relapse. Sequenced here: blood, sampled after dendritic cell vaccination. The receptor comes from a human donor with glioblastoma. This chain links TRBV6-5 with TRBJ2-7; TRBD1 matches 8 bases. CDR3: CASRPRQGRYEQYF. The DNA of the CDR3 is TGTGCCAGCAGGCCCAGACAGGGGCGCTACGAGCAGTACTTC.